This T cell receptor (beta chain) is drawn from a study of post-analysis software for immune sequencing data. General study findings and limits: The study found TRBV5-6, TRBV5-1 and TRBV20-1 among about five TRBV segments more frequent in patients than controls.

Germline CDR1 is SEHNR and CDR2 is FQNEAQ (reference sequence). The CDR3 is 17 residues long. TCR beta libraries were prepared from cDNA with unique molecular identifiers. Using its own MiXCR run on the PCR reads, TCRdb lists one record per CDR3 protein. The sample includes roughly 800,000 distinct CDR3 sequences, around 42% of them seen just once. Worth noting for this clonotype: Its matching antigen is unknown. At one end, the junction sequence differs from germline, possibly due to a read error.

The V call is TRBV7-9, the J call TRBJ2-3; 8 bases are shared with TRBD1. This receptor was taken from a girl aged 5 to 17 with multiple sclerosis. Sequencing was performed on blood. The CDR3 DNA sequence: TGTGCCAGCAGCACAACCGGACAGGGAATAAGCACACATACGCAGTATTTT. It translates to CASSTTGQGISTHTQYF.